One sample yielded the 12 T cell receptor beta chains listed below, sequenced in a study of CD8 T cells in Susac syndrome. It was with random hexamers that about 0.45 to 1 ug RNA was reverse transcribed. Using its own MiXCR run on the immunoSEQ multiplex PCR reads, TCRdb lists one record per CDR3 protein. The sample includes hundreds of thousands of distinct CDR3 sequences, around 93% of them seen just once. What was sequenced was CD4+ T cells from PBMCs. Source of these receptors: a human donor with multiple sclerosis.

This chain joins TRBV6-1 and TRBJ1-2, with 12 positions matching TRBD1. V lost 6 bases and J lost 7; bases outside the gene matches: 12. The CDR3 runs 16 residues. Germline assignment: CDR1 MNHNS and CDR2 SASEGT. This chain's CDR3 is CASRGDRGRPMGGYTF. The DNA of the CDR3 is TGTGCCAGCAGGGGGGACAGGGGGCGGCCGATGGGTGGCTACACCTTC.

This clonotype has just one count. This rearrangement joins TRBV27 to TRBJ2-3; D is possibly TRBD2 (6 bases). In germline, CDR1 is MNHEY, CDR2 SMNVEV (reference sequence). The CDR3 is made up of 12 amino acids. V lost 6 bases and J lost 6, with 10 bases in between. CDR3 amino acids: CASRTRSDTQYF. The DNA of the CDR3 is TGTGCCAGCAGGACTAGATCTGATACGCAGTATTTT.

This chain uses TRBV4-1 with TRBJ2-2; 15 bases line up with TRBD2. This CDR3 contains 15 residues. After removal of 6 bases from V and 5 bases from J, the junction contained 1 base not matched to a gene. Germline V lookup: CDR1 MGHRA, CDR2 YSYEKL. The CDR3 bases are TGCGCCAGCAGGGGGACTAGCGGGAGGACCGGGGAGCTGTTTTTT. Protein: CASRGTSGRTGELFF.

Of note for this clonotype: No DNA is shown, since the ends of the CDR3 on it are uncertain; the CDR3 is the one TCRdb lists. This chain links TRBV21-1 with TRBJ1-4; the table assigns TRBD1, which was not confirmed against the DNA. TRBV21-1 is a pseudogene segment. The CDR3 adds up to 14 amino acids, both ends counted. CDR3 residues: CASSPALKMKNCFF.

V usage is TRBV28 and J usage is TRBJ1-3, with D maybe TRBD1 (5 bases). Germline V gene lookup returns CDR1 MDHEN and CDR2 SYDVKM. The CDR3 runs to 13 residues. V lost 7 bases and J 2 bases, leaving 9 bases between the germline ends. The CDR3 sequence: CASTPGAGNTIYF. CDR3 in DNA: TGTGCCAGCACCCCGGGGGCTGGAAACACCATATATTTT.

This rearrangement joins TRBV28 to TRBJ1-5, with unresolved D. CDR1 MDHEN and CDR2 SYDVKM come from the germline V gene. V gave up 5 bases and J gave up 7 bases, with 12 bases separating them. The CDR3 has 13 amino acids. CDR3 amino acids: CASSVLAEQPQHF. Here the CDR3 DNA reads TGTGCCAGCAGTGTCCTTGCGGAACAGCCCCAGCATTTT.

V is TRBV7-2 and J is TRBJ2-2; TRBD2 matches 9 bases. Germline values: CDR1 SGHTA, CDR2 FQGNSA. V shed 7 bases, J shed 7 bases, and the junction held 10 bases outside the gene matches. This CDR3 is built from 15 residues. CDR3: CASTPAGGRGGELFF. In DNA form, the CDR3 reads TGTGCCAGCACCCCCGCGGGAGGGAGGGGCGGGGAGCTGTTTTTT.

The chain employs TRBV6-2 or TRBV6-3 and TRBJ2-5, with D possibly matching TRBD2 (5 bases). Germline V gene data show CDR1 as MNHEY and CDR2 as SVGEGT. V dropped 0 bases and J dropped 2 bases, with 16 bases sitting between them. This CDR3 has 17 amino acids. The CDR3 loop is CASSYSRSLRVQETQYF. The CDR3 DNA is TGTGCCAGCAGTTACTCACGTTCTTTGCGGGTTCAAGAGACCCAGTACTTC.

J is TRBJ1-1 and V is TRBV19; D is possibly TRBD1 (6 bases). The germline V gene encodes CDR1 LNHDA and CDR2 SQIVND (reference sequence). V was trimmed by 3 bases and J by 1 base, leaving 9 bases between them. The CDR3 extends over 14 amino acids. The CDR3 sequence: CASSIRGQNTEAFF. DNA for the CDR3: TGTGCCAGTAGTATTAGGGGACAGAACACTGAAGCTTTCTTT.

The CDR3 DNA sequence: TGTGCCAGCAGTTACACCGGGACAGGGGCAAGCTCCTACGAGCAGTACTTC. Protein product: CASSYTGTGASSYEQYF. This chain connects TRBV6-5 to TRBJ2-7, with 10 bases identical to TRBD1. The V segment lost 2 bases and the J segment 0 bases; nucleotides outside the gene matches: 7. The CDR3 length is 17 residues. The germline gives CDR1 MNHEY, CDR2 SVGAGI.

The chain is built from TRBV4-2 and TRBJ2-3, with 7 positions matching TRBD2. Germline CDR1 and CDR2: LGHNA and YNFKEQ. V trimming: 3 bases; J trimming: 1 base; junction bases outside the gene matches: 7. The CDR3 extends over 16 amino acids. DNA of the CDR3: TGTGCCAGCAGCCAGACGTCGGGACTACGCACAGATACGCAGTATTTT. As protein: CASSQTSGLRTDTQYF.

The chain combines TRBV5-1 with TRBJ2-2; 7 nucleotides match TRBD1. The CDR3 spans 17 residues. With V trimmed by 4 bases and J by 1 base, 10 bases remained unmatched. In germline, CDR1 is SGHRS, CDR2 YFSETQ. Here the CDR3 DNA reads TGCGCCAGCAGCAGCGGATACAGGGGTCAGAACACCGGGGAGCTGTTTTTT. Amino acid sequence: CASSSGYRGQNTGELFF.